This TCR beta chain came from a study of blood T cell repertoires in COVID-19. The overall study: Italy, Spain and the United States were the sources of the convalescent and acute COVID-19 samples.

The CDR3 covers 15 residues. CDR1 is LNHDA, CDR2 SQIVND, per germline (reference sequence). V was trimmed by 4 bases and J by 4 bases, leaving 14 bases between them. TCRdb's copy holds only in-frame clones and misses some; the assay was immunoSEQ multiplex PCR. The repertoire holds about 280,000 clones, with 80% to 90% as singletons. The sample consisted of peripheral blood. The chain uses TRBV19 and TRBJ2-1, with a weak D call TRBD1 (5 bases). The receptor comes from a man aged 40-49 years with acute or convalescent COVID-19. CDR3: CASSTRVSGYNEQFF. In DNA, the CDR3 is TGTGCCAGTAGTACCAGGGTGTCGGGTTACAATGAGCAGTTCTTC.